The text below deals with one TCR beta chain. These data belong to a study of control samples from healthy donors and cancer patients. Generated by immunoSEQ multiplex PCR, the TCRdb table keeps only in-frame clones and is missing some. The sample contains roughly 120,000 clones, about 88% of which appear only once. V was pared by 7 bases and J by 0 bases, with 9 bases between. CDR3 length equals 12 residues. Germline lookup yields CDR1 SQVTM and CDR2 ANQGSEA. The material sequenced was blood. This chain connects TRBV29-1 to TRBJ2-5; a possible D gene is TRBD1 (6 bases). This receptor was obtained from a man aged 50 to 60 in good health. The CDR3 DNA reads TGCAGCGGGGGGCCACACCAAGAGACCCAGTACTTC. Translated, it gives CSGGPHQETQYF.